These 28 T cell receptor beta chains were all obtained from the same sample, sequenced in a study of shared clonotypes between healthy human individuals. TCRdb keeps only in-frame clones here, not all; method: immunoSEQ multiplex PCR. In the table there are roughly 1 million clones, about 75% of which are singletons. What was sequenced was memory CD4+ T cells sorted from blood. Subset denoted: CD45RA-negative fraction. Every receptor here comes from a man aged 18 to 29 in good health.

V gene TRBV7-2 combines with J gene TRBJ2-3, with 8 bases fitting TRBD2. The junction had 9 bases not matched to a gene; V was cut back by 2 bases and J by 2 bases. CDR1 and CDR2 from the germline V gene are SGHTA and FQGNSA. This CDR3 is built from 17 residues. The CDR3 sequence: CASSLNPGGWNTDTQYF. The CDR3 DNA reads as TGTGCCAGCAGCTTAAACCCGGGGGGGTGGAACACAGATACGCAGTATTTT.

The CDR3 protein is CASSITASGTYNEQFF. DNA of the CDR3: TGTGCCAGTAGTATAACGGCTAGCGGAACCTACAATGAGCAGTTCTTC. This sequence joins TRBV19 and TRBJ2-1; 7 nucleotides agree with TRBD2. V lost 2 bases to trimming and J lost 2 bases; unmatched junction nucleotides: 6. Germline V gives CDR1 LNHDA, CDR2 SQIVND (reference sequence). The CDR3 contains 16 residues.

The rearrangement joins TRBV29-1 to TRBJ1-2; D unclear. With 6 bases removed from V and 1 base from J, the gap between germline ends came to 9 bases. There are 12 residues in the CDR3. From germline, CDR1 is SQVTM and CDR2 ANQGSEA. The CDR3 protein is CSVRVSNYGYTF. The CDR3, as DNA: TGCAGCGTACGTGTCAGTAACTATGGCTACACCTTC.

The chain employs TRBV5-1 and TRBJ2-5; D ambiguous. Germline lookup yields CDR1 SGHRS and CDR2 YFSETQ. V was clipped by 1 base and J by 5 bases, with 6 bases between them. The CDR3 has 12 residues. CDR3 nucleotide sequence: TGCGCCAGCAGCTTGACTCGGGAGACCCAGTACTTC. Protein: CASSLTRETQYF.

The chain combines TRBV2 with TRBJ1-5; D not resolved. The CDR3 sequence is 13 residues long. The germline V gene encodes CDR1 SNHLY and CDR2 FYNNEI. V shed 10 bases and J shed 5 bases, with 15 bases lying between them. CDR3 region: CATSREGDQPQHF. The CDR3 bases are TGTGCCACAAGTCGGGAGGGAGATCAGCCCCAGCATTTT.

This clone was observed a handful of times. V and J are TRBV7-9 and TRBJ1-2; D is uncertain. CDR3 length: 12 residues. Between the trimmed V and J ends, which lost 10 bases and 4 bases, there was a span of 13 bases. Germline CDR1 is SEHNR and CDR2 is FQNEAQ (reference sequence). In nucleotides, the CDR3 is TGTGCCACCTACTTATCCTCCTATGGCTACACCTTC. Amino acid sequence: CATYLSSYGYTF.

V and J are TRBV4-1 and TRBJ2-5; D gene unclear. Per the germline V gene, CDR1 is MGHRA and CDR2 is YSYEKL. The CDR3 extends over 13 amino acids. V gave up 3 bases and J gave up 3 bases, with 8 bases separating them. DNA for the CDR3: TGCGCCAGCAGCCAGTATAGGGAAGAGACCCAGTACTTC. Translating it yields CASSQYREETQYF.

This chain connects TRBV5-6 to TRBJ1-2, with 11 positions matching TRBD1. The CDR3 is 15 amino acids. Germline V gene data show CDR1 as SGHDT and CDR2 as YYEEEE. The V segment lost 4 bases and the J segment 7 bases; nucleotides outside the gene matches: 9. The CDR3 DNA reads as TGTGCCAGCAGCCCGGACAGGGGGCAAATCTTTGGCTACACCTTC. Encoded protein: CASSPDRGQIFGYTF. The whole variable domain, filled in from reference TRBV5-6 and TRBJ1-2, reads DAGVTQSPTHLIKTRGQQVTLRCSPKSGHDTVSWYQQALGQGPQFIFQYYEEEERQRGNFPDRFSGHQFPNYSSELNVNALLLGDSALYLCASSPDRGQIFGYTFGSGTRLTVV.

This clone showed up just once. The chain joins TRBV7-9 to TRBJ2-3, with 7 bases aligning to TRBD1. After removal of 1 base from V and 6 bases from J, the junction contained 4 bases not matched to a gene. Per germline, CDR1 SEHNR and CDR2 FQNEAQ (reference sequence). The CDR3 extends over 14 amino acids. In nucleotides, the CDR3 is TGTGCCAGCAGCTTAGTACAGGGGCCCGATACGCAGTATTTT. Translated: CASSLVQGPDTQYF.

The genes are TRBV7-9 and TRBJ2-7; either TRBD1 or TRBD2 may supply D (5 bases each). Germline V lookup: CDR1 SEHNR, CDR2 FQNEAQ (reference sequence). The CDR3 runs 15 residues. The V end was cut by 5 bases, the J end by 2 bases, with 16 bases between. CDR3 DNA sequence: TGTGCCAGCAGCCCGGACGGGGCGGCTACCTACGAGCAGTACTTC. It yields the protein CASSPDGAATYEQYF.

The rearrangement links TRBV5-8 to TRBJ2-6; 9 bases align to TRBD1. The V gene's germline CDR1 is SGHTS and CDR2 YDEGEE. CDR3 size: 17 residues. V trimming: 4 bases; J trimming: 5 bases; junction bases outside the gene matches: 10. The DNA for the CDR3 is TGTGCCAGCAGCCCCGGGACAGGGCGCTTCTGGGCCAACGTCCTGACTTTC. It translates to CASSPGTGRFWANVLTF.

The V call is TRBV7-2, the J call TRBJ1-5; TRBD1 agrees at 7 bases. This CDR3 spans 15 amino acids. V trimming: 1 base; J trimming: 5 bases; junction bases outside the gene matches: 5. Germline-derived CDR1 and CDR2 are SGHTA and FQGNSA. CDR3 region: CASSLDKGAYQPQHF. CDR3 bases: TGTGCCAGCAGCTTAGACAAGGGGGCTTATCAGCCCCAGCATTTT.

This chain uses TRBV30 with TRBJ1-2, with 7 bases matching TRBD1. CDR3 length: 13 residues. V shed 0 bases and J 6 bases; nucleotides not matched to a gene: 4. CDR1 is GTSNPN and CDR2 is SVGIG in the germline V gene (reference sequence). The CDR3 loop is CAWSVHRGNGYTF. As DNA, the CDR3 is TGTGCCTGGAGTGTTCACAGGGGAAATGGCTACACCTTC.

The chain has TRBV6-1 and TRBJ1-2; no reliable D call. CDR1 and CDR2 from the germline V gene are MNHNS and SASEGT. This CDR3 is 12 amino acids long. The ends were cut back, 7 bases at V and 4 bases at J, with 10 bases in the middle. CDR3: CASTQAFYGYTF. CDR3 sequence (DNA): TGTGCCAGCACCCAGGCTTTCTATGGCTACACCTTC.

This chain uses TRBV16 with TRBJ1-2; 12 nucleotides align to TRBD1. CDR3 size: 18 residues. Trimming took 4 bases from V and 1 from J; bases not matched to a gene: 10. CDR1 and CDR2 (germline): KGHSY, FQNENV. As DNA, the CDR3 is TGTGCCAGCAGCCCATCACCGGGACAGGGGGCTAATAACTATGGCTACACCTTC. The encoded protein is CASSPSPGQGANNYGYTF.

This clone was detected a few times. The rearrangement joins TRBV6-4 to TRBJ1-6; D is perhaps TRBD1 (5 bases). The CDR3 is made up of 16 amino acids. V shed 3 bases and J shed 1 base, with 10 bases lying between them. Germline assignment: CDR1 MRHNA and CDR2 SNTAGT. The CDR3 DNA is TGTGCCAGCAGTGAAGGAGGGGATTCCTATAATTCACCCCTCCACTTT. It yields the protein CASSEGGDSYNSPLHF.

The chain couples TRBV7-9 to TRBJ2-1; perhaps TRBD2 as D (6 bases). The CDR3 is made up of 12 amino acids. The germline CDR1 and CDR2 sequences are SEHNR and FQNEAQ (reference sequence). The germline V and J ends were trimmed by 8 bases and 7 bases, with 12 bases remaining between them. The CDR3 region has the DNA TGTGCCAGCGGGGGGTTGGGGAATGAGCAGTTCTTC. Translated: CASGGLGNEQFF.

This clone was seen more than once but under ten times. The same CDR3 arises from other DNA sequences in this sample as well. The chain carries TRBV7-9 and TRBJ1-5; a weak D match, TRBD1 (5 bases). Germline lookup yields CDR1 SEHNR and CDR2 FQNEAQ (reference sequence). This CDR3 is 14 amino acids long. V was shortened by 5 bases and J by 3 bases, with 11 bases between the two germline ends. This CDR3 is CASSSDRDNQPQHF. The CDR3 nucleotides are TGTGCCAGCAGCAGTGACAGAGACAATCAGCCCCAGCATTTT.

This clone was counted a few times. The chain couples TRBV30 to TRBJ2-5, with unresolved D. Germline CDR1 is GTSNPN and CDR2 is SVGIG (reference sequence). The CDR3 is 16 residues long. Trimming stripped 3 bases from V and 7 bases from J, with 24 bases between. This chain's CDR3 is CAWSSMPDSKSGTQYF. CDR3 DNA: TGTGCCTGGAGCTCTATGCCTGATTCGAAGAGTGGGACCCAGTACTTC.

The rearrangement uses TRBV28 and TRBJ1-1; the match to TRBD1 covers 8 bases. CDR1 and CDR2 (germline): MDHEN, SYDVKM. CDR3 length equals 14 residues. V was clipped by 8 bases and J by 5 bases; unmatched bases: 10. The CDR3 sequence is CASVATGGRTEAFF. The CDR3, as DNA: TGTGCCAGCGTAGCTACAGGGGGTCGTACTGAAGCTTTCTTT.

This clone was counted a few times. The chain combines TRBV7-9 with TRBJ1-4; D not certain. The CDR3 length is 14 residues. V was pared by 3 bases and J by 8 bases, with 13 bases between. The germline gives CDR1 SEHNR, CDR2 FQNEAQ (reference sequence). The CDR3 spells CASSFRTDQEKLFF. CDR3 nucleotide sequence: TGTGCCAGCAGCTTTAGGACCGATCAGGAAAAACTGTTTTTT.

The chain couples TRBV7-2 to TRBJ2-4; TRBD2 agrees at 11 bases. The germline V gene encodes CDR1 SGHTA and CDR2 FQGNSA. The V and J ends lost 2 bases and 6 bases, in that order; junction bases with no gene match: 6. This CDR3 is built from 16 residues. Here the CDR3 DNA reads TGTGCCAGCAGCTTAAGGGTAGCGGGAGGGAGAAACATTCAGTACTTC. It specifies CASSLRVAGGRNIQYF.

The J gene is TRBJ2-7, the V gene TRBV6-6, with 9 bases matching TRBD1. Germline loops: CDR1 MNHNY, CDR2 SVGAGI (reference sequence). The CDR3 extends over 15 amino acids. V gave up 10 bases and J gave up 5 bases; unmatched junction bases: 15. CDR3 DNA: TGTGCCACCTTACTAAGGGGGACAGGGACCCACGAGCAGTACTTC. Its translation: CATLLRGTGTHEQYF.

This chain links TRBV28 with TRBJ1-6; 8 bases line up with TRBD1. CDR3 length: 15 amino acids. With V trimmed by 6 bases and J by 9 bases, 10 bases remained unmatched. The germline V gene encodes CDR1 MDHEN and CDR2 SYDVKM. The CDR3 loop is CASRVMDREFSPLHF. The DNA for the CDR3 is TGTGCCAGCAGGGTCATGGACAGGGAGTTTTCACCCCTCCACTTT.

V usage is TRBV11-2 and J usage is TRBJ2-7; unclear D gene. V lost 5 bases and J 2 bases, leaving 7 bases between the germline ends. Germline assignment: CDR1 SGHAT and CDR2 FQNNGV. This CDR3 comprises 12 residues. The CDR3 DNA follows: TGTGCCAGCAGCCGGACGGCCTACGAGCAGTACTTC. Translation: CASSRTAYEQYF.

V is TRBV10-3 and J is TRBJ2-1, with TRBD2 matching over 11 bases. The CDR3 is 14 residues long. The germline V gene encodes CDR1 ENHRY and CDR2 SYGVKD. The trim removed 3 bases at V and 7 bases at J, leaving 2 bases unmatched. CDR3 coding DNA: TGTGCCATCAGTGACTTAGCGGGAGGGAATGAGCAGTTCTTC. Its protein is CAISDLAGGNEQFF.

The chain uses TRBV5-4 and TRBJ1-2; TRBD1 agrees at 11 bases. The CDR3 spans 15 residues. Germline-derived CDR1 and CDR2 are SGHNT and YYREEE (reference sequence). The V gene end was trimmed by 0 bases and the J gene end by 3 bases; junction bases not matched to a gene: 1. The CDR3 DNA sequence: TGTGCCAGCAGCTTGGTGGGACAGGGGGACTATGGCTACACCTTC. Its translation: CASSLVGQGDYGYTF.

Turning to this clone: Different DNA sequences within this sample yield the same CDR3. V is TRBV7-2 and J is TRBJ2-7, with a tentative D call TRBD2 (6 bases). CDR3 length: 13 amino acids. V lost 4 bases and J lost 2, with 9 bases in between. Germline V lookup: CDR1 SGHTA, CDR2 FQGNSA. CDR3 coding DNA: TGTGCCAGCAGCTCGGAGCGGGCCTACGAGCAGTACTTC. It yields the protein CASSSERAYEQYF. The complete variable domain, with remaining parts taken from reference TRBV7-2 and TRBJ2-7, reads GAGVSQSPSNKVTEKGKDVELRCDPISGHTALYWYRQSLGQGLEFLIYFQGNSAPDKSGLPSDRFSAERTGGSVSTLTIQRTQQEDSAVYLCASSSERAYEQYFGPGTRLTVT.